Listed here are 7 T cell receptor beta chains from one sample, sequenced in a study of T-cell memory formation after mild COVID-19. TCRdb used MiXCR to reprocess the 5' RACE reads, holding one entry per CDR3 protein. Found here are 110,000 or so distinct CDR3 sequences, approximately 21% of them singletons; the top ten hold about two fifths. The sample was PBMCs or a T cell subset sorted from them (not recorded which). All receptors come from a man younger than 30 who had mild COVID-19 (a few samples of this study predate the infection). Cell type and time point are not known.

This clonotype appeared a few times. The chain uses TRBV6-5 and TRBJ2-7, with TRBD1 matching over 9 bases. V lost 5 bases to trimming and J lost 5 bases; unmatched junction nucleotides: 10. This CDR3 is built from 15 residues. Germline CDR1 is MNHEY and CDR2 is SVGAGI. This CDR3 reads CASSPLWTGANEQYF. CDR3 nucleotides: TGTGCCAGCAGTCCGCTGTGGACAGGGGCTAACGAGCAGTACTTC.

V gene TRBV6-6 combines with J gene TRBJ2-7; no reliable D call. V lost 2 bases and J lost 5, with 13 bases in between. The germline V gene has CDR1 MNHNY and CDR2 SVGAGI (reference sequence). This CDR3 contains 14 residues. CDR3 in amino acids: CASSYDAVAHEQYF. Written as DNA, the CDR3 is TGTGCCAGCAGTTACGACGCAGTGGCGCACGAGCAGTACTTC.

This clonotype was counted between two and nine times. J is TRBJ1-1 and V is TRBV12-3 or TRBV12-4; weak D call: TRBD1 (6 bases). There are 15 residues in the CDR3. Trimming removed 4 bases at V and 6 bases at J, with 18 bases between. CDR3 loop: CASSSARTVSPEAFF. The CDR3 DNA sequence: TGTGCCAGCAGTTCCGCCAGGACAGTTAGTCCTGAAGCTTTCTTT.

This chain links TRBV5-5 with TRBJ2-2, with D maybe TRBD1 (6 bases). V was cut by 4 bases and J by 4 bases, with 14 bases left in between. The V gene's germline CDR1 is SGHKS and CDR2 YYEKEE (reference sequence). The CDR3 consists of 15 residues. CDR3 in DNA: TGTGCCAGCAGCAAAGGACAGCCCACCACCGGGGAGCTGTTTTTT. It encodes CASSKGQPTTGELFF.

This clonotype has a handful of counts. The chain couples TRBV6-5 to TRBJ2-7, with TRBD2 as a possible D gene (5 bases). From germline, CDR1 is MNHEY and CDR2 SVGAGI. The CDR3 length is 13 residues. The V gene lost 4 bases and the J gene lost 6 bases, with 13 bases spanning the gap. CDR3 in amino acids: CASSSQGSAEQYV. The CDR3 DNA sequence: TGTGCCAGCAGTTCCCAAGGGAGTGCCGAGCAGTACGTC.

Here the CDR3 DNA reads TGTGCCAGCAGCTCGACTAGCGGGGCGGCGACCCAGTACTTC. Translation: CASSSTSGAATQYF. The chain carries TRBV7-9 and TRBJ2-5, with 11 bases identical to TRBD2. Germline CDR1 and CDR2: SEHNR and FQNEAQ (reference sequence). The V and J ends lost 4 bases and 7 bases, in that order; junction bases with no gene match: 5. The CDR3 is 14 residues long.

This clonotype has at least ten counts. The rearrangement joins TRBV5-1 to TRBJ2-5; a weak D match, TRBD1 (8 bases). V was pared by 3 bases and J by 5 bases, with 17 bases between. The CDR3 length is 15 residues. Germline CDR1 and CDR2: SGHRS and YFSETQ. CDR3 nucleotide sequence: TGCGCCAGCAGCTCCGCCGGACAGGGAGGGGAGACCCAGTACTTC. Amino acids: CASSSAGQGGETQYF.